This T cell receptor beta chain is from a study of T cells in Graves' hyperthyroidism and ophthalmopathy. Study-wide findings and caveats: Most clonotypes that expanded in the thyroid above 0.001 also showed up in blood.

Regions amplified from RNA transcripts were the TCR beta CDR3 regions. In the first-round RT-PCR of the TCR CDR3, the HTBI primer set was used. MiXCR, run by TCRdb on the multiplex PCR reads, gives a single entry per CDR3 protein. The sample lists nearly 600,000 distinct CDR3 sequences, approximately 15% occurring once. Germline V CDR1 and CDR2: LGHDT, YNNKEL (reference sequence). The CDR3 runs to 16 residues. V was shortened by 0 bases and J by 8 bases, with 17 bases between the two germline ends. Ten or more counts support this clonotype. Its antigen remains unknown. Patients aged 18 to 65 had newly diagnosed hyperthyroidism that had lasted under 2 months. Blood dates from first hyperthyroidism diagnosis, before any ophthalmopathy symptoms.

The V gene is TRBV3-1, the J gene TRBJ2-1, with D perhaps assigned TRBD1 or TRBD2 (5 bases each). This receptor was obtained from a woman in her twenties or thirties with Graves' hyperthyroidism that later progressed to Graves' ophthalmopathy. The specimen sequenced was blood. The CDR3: CASSQDISLLGDEQFF. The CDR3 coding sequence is TGTGCCAGCAGCCAAGATATCTCTCTTTTGGGGGATGAGCAGTTCTTC.